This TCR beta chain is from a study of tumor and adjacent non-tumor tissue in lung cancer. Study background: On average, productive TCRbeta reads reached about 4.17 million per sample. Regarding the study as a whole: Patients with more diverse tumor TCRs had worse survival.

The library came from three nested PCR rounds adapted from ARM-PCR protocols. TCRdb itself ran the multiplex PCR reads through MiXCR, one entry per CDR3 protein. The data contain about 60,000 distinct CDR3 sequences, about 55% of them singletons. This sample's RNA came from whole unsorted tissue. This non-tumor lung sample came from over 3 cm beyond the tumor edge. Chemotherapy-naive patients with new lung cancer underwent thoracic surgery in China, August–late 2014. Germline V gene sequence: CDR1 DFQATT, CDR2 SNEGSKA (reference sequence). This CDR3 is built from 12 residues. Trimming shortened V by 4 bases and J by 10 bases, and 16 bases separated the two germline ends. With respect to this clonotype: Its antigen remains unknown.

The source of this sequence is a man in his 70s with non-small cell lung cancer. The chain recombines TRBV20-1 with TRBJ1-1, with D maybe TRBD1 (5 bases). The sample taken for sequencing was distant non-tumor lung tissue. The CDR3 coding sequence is TGCAGTGCTAACGGGGCAAGGCCTGGAGCTTTCTTT. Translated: CSANGARPGAFF.